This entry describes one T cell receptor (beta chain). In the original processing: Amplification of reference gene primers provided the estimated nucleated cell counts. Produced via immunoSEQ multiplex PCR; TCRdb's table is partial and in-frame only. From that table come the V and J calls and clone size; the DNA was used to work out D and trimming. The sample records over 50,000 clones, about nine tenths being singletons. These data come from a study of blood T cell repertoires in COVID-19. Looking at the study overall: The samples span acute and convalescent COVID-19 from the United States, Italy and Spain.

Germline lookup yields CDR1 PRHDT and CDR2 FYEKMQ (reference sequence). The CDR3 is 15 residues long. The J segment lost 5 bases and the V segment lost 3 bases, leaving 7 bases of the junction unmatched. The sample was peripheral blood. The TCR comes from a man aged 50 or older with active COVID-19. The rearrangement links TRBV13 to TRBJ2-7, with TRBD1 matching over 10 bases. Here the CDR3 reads CASSFKDRGRHEQYF. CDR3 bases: TGTGCCAGCAGCTTCAAGGACAGGGGGAGGCACGAGCAGTACTTC.